Below, one T cell receptor beta chain is given with its context. Its specificity is unknown. The germline V gene has CDR1 SGHDN and CDR2 FVKESK. The CDR3 is made up of 15 amino acids. The V end lost 1 base, the J end lost 1 base, and 9 bases lay between the germline ends. Noted time point: cycle 4 day 1 (C4D1), after more than five weeks of nivolumab. Relapses following autologous stem cell transplantation were seen in all patients, with brentuximab vedotin exposure varying. This sample was included in a study of PD-1 blockade in classical Hodgkin lymphoma. Notes on the study in general: Relapsed/refractory patients reportedly had lower baseline diversity than newly diagnosed patients. The study found that TCR diversity rose significantly by C4D1 in CD4+ but not CD8+ cells.

Generated by immunoSEQ multiplex PCR, the TCRdb table keeps only in-frame clones and is missing some. The sample yields some 58,000 clones, roughly 92% seen once. The chain links TRBV14 to TRBJ2-3; D is unclear. The sequenced sample was peripheral blood mononuclear cells (PBMCs), obtained before the fourth cycle of nivolumab. This TCR came from a human donor with classical Hodgkin lymphoma. This CDR3 reads CASSQGRYRTDTQYF. The CDR3 DNA is TGTGCCAGCAGCCAAGGTCGCTACCGCACAGATACGCAGTATTTT.